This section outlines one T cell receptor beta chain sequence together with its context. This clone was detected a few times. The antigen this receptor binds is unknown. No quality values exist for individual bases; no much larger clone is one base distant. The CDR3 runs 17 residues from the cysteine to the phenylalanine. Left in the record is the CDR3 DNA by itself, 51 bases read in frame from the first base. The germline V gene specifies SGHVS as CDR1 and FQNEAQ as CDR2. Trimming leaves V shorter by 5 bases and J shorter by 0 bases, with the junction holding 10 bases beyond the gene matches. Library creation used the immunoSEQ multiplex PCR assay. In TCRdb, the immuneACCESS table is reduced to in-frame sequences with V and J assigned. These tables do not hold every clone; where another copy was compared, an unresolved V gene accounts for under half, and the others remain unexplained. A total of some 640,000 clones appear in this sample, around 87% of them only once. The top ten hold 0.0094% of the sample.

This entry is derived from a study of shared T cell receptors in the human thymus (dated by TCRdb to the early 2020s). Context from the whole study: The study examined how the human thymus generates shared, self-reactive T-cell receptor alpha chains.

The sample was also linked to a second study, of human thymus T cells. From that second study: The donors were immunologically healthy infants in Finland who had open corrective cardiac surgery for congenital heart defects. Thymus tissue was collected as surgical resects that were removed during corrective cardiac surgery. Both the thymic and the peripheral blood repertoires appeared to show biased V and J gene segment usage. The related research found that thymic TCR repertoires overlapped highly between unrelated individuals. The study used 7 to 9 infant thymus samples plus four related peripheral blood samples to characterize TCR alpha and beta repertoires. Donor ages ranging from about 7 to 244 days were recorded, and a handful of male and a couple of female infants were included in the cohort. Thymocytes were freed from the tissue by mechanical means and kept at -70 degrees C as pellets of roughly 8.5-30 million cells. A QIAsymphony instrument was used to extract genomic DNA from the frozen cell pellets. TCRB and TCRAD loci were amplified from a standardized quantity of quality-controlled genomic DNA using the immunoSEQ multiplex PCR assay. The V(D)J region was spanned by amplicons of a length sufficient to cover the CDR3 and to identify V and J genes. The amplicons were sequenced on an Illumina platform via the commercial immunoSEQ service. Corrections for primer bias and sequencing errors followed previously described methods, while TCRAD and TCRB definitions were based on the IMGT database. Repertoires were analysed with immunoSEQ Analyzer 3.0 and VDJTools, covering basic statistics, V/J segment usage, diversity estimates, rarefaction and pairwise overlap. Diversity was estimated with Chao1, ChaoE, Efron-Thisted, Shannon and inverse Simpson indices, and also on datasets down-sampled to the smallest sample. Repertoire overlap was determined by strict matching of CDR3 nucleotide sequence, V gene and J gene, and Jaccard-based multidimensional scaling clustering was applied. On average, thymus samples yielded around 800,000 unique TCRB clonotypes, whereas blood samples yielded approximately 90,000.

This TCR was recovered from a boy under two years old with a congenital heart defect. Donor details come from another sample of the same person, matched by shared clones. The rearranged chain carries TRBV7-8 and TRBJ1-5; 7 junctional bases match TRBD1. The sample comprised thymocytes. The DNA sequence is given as TGTGCCAGCAGCAGACATACTGGGACAGATAGCAATCAGCCCCAGCATTTT. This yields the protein CASSRHTGTDSNQPQHF.